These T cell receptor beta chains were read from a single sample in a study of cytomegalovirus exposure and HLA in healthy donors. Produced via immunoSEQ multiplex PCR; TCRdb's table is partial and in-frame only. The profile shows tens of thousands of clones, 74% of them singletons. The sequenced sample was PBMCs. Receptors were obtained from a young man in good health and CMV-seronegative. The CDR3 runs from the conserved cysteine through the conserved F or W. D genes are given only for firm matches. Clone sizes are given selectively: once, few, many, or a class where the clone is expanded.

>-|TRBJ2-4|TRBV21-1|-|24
CASSKAVSRKISGGSGRAKNIQYF
TGTGCCAGCAGCAAAGCGGTGAGCAGGAAAATTAGCGGGGGCTCTGGTAGGGCCAAAAACATTCAGTACTTC
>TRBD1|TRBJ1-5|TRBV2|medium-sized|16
CASSEAGQGVDQPQHF
TGTGCCAGCAGTGAAGCGGGGCAGGGGGTAGATCAGCCCCAGCATTTT
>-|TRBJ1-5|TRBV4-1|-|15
CASSSQVNSNQPQHF
TGCGCCAGCAGCTCCCAGGTTAATAGCAATCAGCCCCAGCATTTT
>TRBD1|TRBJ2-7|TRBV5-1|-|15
CASSWGQGAVYEQYF
TGCGCCAGCAGCTGGGGACAGGGAGCTGTGTACGAGCAGTACTTC
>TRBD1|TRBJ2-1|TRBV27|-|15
CASRPGGQGYNEQFF
TGTGCCAGCCGCCCAGGGGGACAGGGCTACAATGAGCAGTTCTTC
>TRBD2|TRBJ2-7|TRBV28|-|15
CASSLGLAAAYEQYF
TGTGCCAGCAGTTTGGGACTAGCGGCGGCCTACGAGCAGTACTTC
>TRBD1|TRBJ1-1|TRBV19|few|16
CASSGTVAAGNTEAFF
TGTGCCAGTAGTGGGACAGTGGCTGCCGGGAACACTGAAGCTTTCTTT
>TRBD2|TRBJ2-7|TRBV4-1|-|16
CASSLLSLAGNIEQYF
TGCGCCAGCAGCCTCCTATCACTAGCGGGAAATATCGAGCAGTACTTC
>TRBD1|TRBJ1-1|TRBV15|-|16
CATSRGQGNSDTEAFF
TGTGCCACCAGCAGAGGACAGGGAAATTCGGACACTGAAGCTTTCTTT
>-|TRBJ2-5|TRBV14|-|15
CASSPQSGSQETQYF
TGTGCCAGCAGCCCCCAGTCGGGATCTCAAGAGACCCAGTACTTC
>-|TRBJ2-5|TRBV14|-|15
CASSRGTNVPETQYF
TGTGCCAGCAGCCGTGGGACAAACGTTCCTGAGACCCAGTACTTC
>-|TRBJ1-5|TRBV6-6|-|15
CASSYSEISNQPQHF
TGTGCCAGCAGTTATAGCGAGATTAGCAATCAGCCCCAGCATTTT
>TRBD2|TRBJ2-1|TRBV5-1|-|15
CASSKLAESYNEQFF
TGCGCCAGCAGCAAACTAGCGGAATCCTACAATGAGCAGTTCTTC
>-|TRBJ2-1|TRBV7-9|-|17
CASSLYGKDSSYNEQFF
TGTGCCAGCAGCTTATACGGGAAGGACAGCTCCTACAATGAGCAGTTCTTC
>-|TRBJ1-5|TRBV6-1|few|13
CASSVVGDQPQHF
TGTGCCAGCAGTGTAGTCGGGGATCAGCCCCAGCATTTT
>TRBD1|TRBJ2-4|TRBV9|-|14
CASSQRAGGDIQYF
TGTGCCAGCAGTCAGAGGGCAGGGGGTGACATTCAGTACTTC
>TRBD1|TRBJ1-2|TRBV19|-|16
CASRQPGTGVNYGYTF
TGTGCCAGTAGACAACCTGGGACAGGGGTTAACTATGGCTACACCTTC
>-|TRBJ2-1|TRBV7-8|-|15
CASSSGSGGRDEQFF
TGTGCCAGCAGCTCCGGGAGTGGGGGTCGGGATGAGCAGTTCTTC
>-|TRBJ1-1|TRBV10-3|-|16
CAIRPTVRGIMGEAFF
TGTGCCATCAGACCGACGGTTCGGGGAATCATGGGTGAAGCTTTCTTT
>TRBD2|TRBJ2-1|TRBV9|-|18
CASSVSQLLAGGGNEQFF
TGTGCCAGCAGCGTAAGCCAACTACTAGCGGGAGGGGGGAATGAGCAGTTCTTC
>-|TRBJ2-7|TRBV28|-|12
CASFDKSYEQYF
TGTGCCAGCTTCGACAAATCATACGAGCAGTACTTC
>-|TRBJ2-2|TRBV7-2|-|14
CASSLFSGTGELFF
TGTGCCAGCAGCTTATTTTCAGGAACCGGGGAGCTGTTTTTT
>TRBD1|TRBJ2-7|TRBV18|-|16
CASSSPDRGPAYEQYF
TGTGCCAGCTCATCGCCGGACAGGGGGCCAGCCTACGAGCAGTACTTC
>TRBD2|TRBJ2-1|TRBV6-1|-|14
CASSEGGGSSTQFF
TGTGCCAGCAGTGAAGGTGGCGGGAGTTCCACGCAGTTCTTC
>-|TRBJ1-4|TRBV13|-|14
CASSFFATNEKLFF
TGTGCCAGCAGCTTCTTTGCAACTAATGAAAAACTGTTTTTT
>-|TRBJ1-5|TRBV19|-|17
CASTNLPRAQGNQPQHF
TGTGCCAGTACCAATCTTCCACGCGCGCAGGGCAATCAGCCCCAGCATTTT
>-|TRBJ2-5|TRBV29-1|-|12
CSVASSGLIQYF
TGCAGCGTTGCCTCGTCGGGGTTGATCCAGTACTTC
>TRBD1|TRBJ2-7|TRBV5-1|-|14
CASSHGQGSYEQYF
TGCGCCAGCAGCCACGGACAGGGATCATACGAGCAGTACTTC
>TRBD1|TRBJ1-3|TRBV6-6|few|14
CASRPTGAGNTIYF
TGTGCCAGCAGGCCCACAGGGGCTGGAAACACCATATATTTT
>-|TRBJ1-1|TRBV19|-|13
CASSTSGNTEAFF
TGTGCCAGTAGCACTTCAGGGAACACTGAAGCTTTCTTT
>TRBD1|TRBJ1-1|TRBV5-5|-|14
CASNLGTVNTEAFF
TGTGCCAGCAACCTAGGGACAGTGAACACTGAAGCTTTCTTT
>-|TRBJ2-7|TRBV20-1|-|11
CSAREAGEQYF
TGCAGTGCTAGAGAGGCGGGCGAGCAGTACTTC
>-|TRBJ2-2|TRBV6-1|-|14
CASIPRVRTGELFF
TGTGCCAGCATACCCAGGGTGCGCACCGGGGAGCTGTTTTTT
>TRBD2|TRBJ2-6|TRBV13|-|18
CASSFPGLAVSGANVLTF
TGTGCCAGCAGCTTCCCGGGACTAGCTGTATCTGGGGCCAACGTCCTGACTTTC
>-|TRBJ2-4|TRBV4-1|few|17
CASSQGLAGQSKNIQYF
TGCGCCAGCAGCCAAGGATTGGCGGGACAGAGCAAAAACATTCAGTACTTC
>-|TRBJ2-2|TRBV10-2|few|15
CASSYSDWGPGELFF
TGCGCCAGCAGCTACTCGGATTGGGGGCCCGGGGAGCTGTTTTTT
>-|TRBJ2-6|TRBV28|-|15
CASSSDSSGANVLTF
TGTGCCAGCAGTTCAGACAGCTCTGGGGCCAACGTCCTGACTTTC
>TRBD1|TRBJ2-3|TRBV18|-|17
CASSLLPGTGAFDTQYF
TGTGCCAGCTCACTCCTACCCGGGACAGGGGCGTTCGATACGCAGTATTTT
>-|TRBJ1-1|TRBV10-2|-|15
CASRLGQSVNTEAFF
TGCGCCAGCAGACTCGGACAGAGCGTGAACACTGAAGCTTTCTTT
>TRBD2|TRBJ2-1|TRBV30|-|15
CAWSQTSGRGNEQFF
TGTGCCTGGAGTCAGACTAGCGGGAGGGGAAATGAGCAGTTCTTC
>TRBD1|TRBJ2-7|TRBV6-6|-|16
CASRGGGGQGGHEQYF
TGTGCCAGCAGGGGGGGAGGTGGACAGGGAGGTCACGAGCAGTACTTC
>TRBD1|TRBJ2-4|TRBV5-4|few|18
CASSTTGTGASAKNIQYF
TGTGCCAGCAGCACGACCGGGACAGGGGCGTCGGCCAAAAACATTCAGTACTTC
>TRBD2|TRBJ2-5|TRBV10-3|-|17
CAISEPASGRAQETQYF
TGTGCCATCAGTGAGCCCGCTAGCGGGAGGGCCCAAGAGACCCAGTACTTC
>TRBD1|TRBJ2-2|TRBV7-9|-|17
CASSLAGQGSNTGELFF
TGTGCCAGCAGCTTAGCGGGACAGGGGTCGAACACCGGGGAGCTGTTTTTT
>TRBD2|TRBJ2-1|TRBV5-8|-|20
CASSWIAGGPTYSSYNEQFF
TGTGCCAGCAGCTGGATAGCGGGAGGGCCAACTTACAGCTCCTACAATGAGCAGTTCTTC
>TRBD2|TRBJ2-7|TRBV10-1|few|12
CASSELGGEQYF
TGCGCCAGCAGTGAGTTGGGGGGGGAGCAGTACTTC
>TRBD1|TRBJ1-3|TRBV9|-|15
CASSVQGATGNTIYF
TGTGCCAGCAGCGTACAGGGGGCGACTGGAAACACCATATATTTT
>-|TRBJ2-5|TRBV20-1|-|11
CSAREEETQYF
TGCAGTGCGCGGGAAGAAGAGACCCAGTACTTC
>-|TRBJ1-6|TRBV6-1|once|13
CASSDGQSSPLHF
TGTGCCAGCAGTGACGGACAGTCTTCACCCCTCCACTTT
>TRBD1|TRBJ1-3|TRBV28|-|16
CASSFTGTGSGNTIYF
TGTGCCAGCAGTTTCACCGGGACAGGGAGTGGAAACACCATATATTTT
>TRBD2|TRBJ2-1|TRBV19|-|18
CASSIIEGRGGLGDEQFF
TGTGCCAGTAGTATAATAGAAGGGCGGGGGGGTCTTGGGGATGAGCAGTTCTTC
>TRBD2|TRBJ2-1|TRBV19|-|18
CASSIDHAGGSSYNEQFF
TGTGCCAGTAGTATAGATCATGCGGGAGGAAGCTCCTACAATGAGCAGTTCTTC